What follows are 6 T cell receptor beta chains derived from one specimen sequenced in a study of cytomegalovirus exposure and HLA in healthy donors (dated by TCRdb to about 2017). The library came from the immunoSEQ multiplex PCR assay. A mixture of 60 forward primers for TCR Vbeta segments and 13 reverse primers for TCR Jbeta segments was used in the multiplex PCR. This immuneACCESS table, as held by TCRdb, lists in-frame sequences with V and J called but not all clones. Of the missing ones, under half trace to an unresolved V gene in checked studies; the others have no known cause. This sample comprises over 150,000 clones, under 90% of them detected only once. In total, the top ten clones hold 4.5% to 5.5% of the sample. Sequencing was carried out using PBMCs. The receptors shown here come from a young man in good health and CMV-seronegative.

The chain joins TRBV29-1 to TRBJ2-1; TRBD2 agrees at 9 bases. CDR1 SQVTM and CDR2 ANQGSEA come from the germline V gene. CDR3 length: 10 residues. V was pared by 4 bases and J by 11 bases, with 0 bases of the junction left unmatched. The CDR3 DNA sequence: TGCAGCGTTGCTAGCGGGAAGCAGTTCTTC. Protein product: CSVASGKQFF.

As DNA, the CDR3 is TGCGCCAGCAGCCAAGCCGTTCGTGACAGGGAGTATGGCTACACCTTC. Protein: CASSQAVRDREYGYTF. The gene calls are TRBV4-1 and TRBJ1-2; TRBD1 matches 7 bases. V shed 1 base, J shed 5 bases, and the junction held 10 bases outside the gene matches. The CDR3 is made up of 16 amino acids. Germline loops: CDR1 MGHRA, CDR2 YSYEKL.

This clone was observed once. The chain carries TRBV4-1 and TRBJ2-4; no reliable D call. V was pared by 1 base and J by 1 base, with 14 bases between. CDR3 length equals 17 residues. CDR1 and CDR2 (germline): MGHRA, YSYEKL. In DNA form, the CDR3 reads TGCGCCAGCAGCCAAGGTCGTCTACCTCGTGCCAAAAACATTCAGTACTTC. This gives the protein CASSQGRLPRAKNIQYF.

This clone appeared once. This CDR3 reads CASSLRLAGGYNEQFF. Written as DNA, the CDR3 is TGTGCCAGCAGCCTCAGACTAGCGGGAGGGTACAATGAGCAGTTCTTC. The J gene is TRBJ2-1, the V gene TRBV5-4; 14 bases agree with TRBD2. This CDR3 contains 16 residues. V shed 4 bases and J 4 bases; nucleotides not matched to a gene: 4. Germline V gene data show CDR1 as SGHNT and CDR2 as YYREEE (reference sequence).

The chain combines TRBV7-3 with TRBJ2-1, with D possibly being TRBD1 (6 bases). The germline gives CDR1 SGHTA, CDR2 FQGTGA. This CDR3 region has 13 residues. V was cut by 4 bases and J by 9 bases, with 13 bases left in between. Here the CDR3 reads CASSSQQGTEQFF. CDR3 nucleotide sequence: TGTGCCAGCAGCTCGCAACAGGGAACTGAGCAGTTCTTC. The whole variable domain, filled in from reference TRBV7-3 and TRBJ2-1, reads GAGVSQTPSNKVTEKGKYVELRCDPISGHTALYWYRQSLGQGPEFLIYFQGTGAADDSGLPNDRFFAVRPEGSVSTLKIQRTERGDSAVYLCASSSQQGTEQFFGPGTRLTVL.

This clone showed up just once. The chain couples TRBV5-4 to TRBJ2-3; D gene ambiguous. Trimming pared 3 bases from V and 4 bases from J, leaving 18 bases between. Germline V gene sequence: CDR1 SGHNT, CDR2 YYREEE (reference sequence). This CDR3 is 16 amino acids long. CDR3 sequence: CASSYWRGAEPDTQYF. The CDR3 nucleotides read TGTGCCAGCAGCTACTGGAGAGGCGCGGAGCCAGATACGCAGTATTTT.